The rows below give T cell receptor beta chains drawn from one sample of a study of T cells in lung cancer brain metastases. TCRdb keeps only in-frame clones here, not all; method: immunoSEQ multiplex PCR. The sample includes about 670 clones, 92% of them seen just once. The material sequenced was tumor tissue from a brain metastasis. These receptors were taken from a man aged 55 to 70 with non-small cell lung cancer that had spread to the brain. The conserved cysteine and the conserved F or W are not part of the CDR3 here. A D gene is named only where the DNA matches it firmly.

V gene,D gene,J gene,CDR3 protein
TRBV11-2,TRBD2,TRBJ2-5,ASSGTRGVETQY
TRBV19,-,TRBJ2-5,ASIPGGSKGETQY
TRBV18,-,TRBJ1-1,ASSSGQGGAF
TRBV29-1,-,TRBJ1-2,SVEDAALRGYT
TRBV7-9,-,TRBJ1-1,ASSPNRHTEAF
TRBV15,TRBD2,TRBJ2-7,ATSRVREGRNEQY
TRBV9,TRBD1,TRBJ1-4,ASSLHPRTGVEKLF
TRBV27,-,TRBJ2-3,ASSFFGTDTQY
TRBV5-1,TRBD2,TRBJ2-7,ASNSGSGGNLSEQY
TRBV7-2,-,TRBJ1-5,ASSPLLAAENGPQH
TRBV15,-,TRBJ2-5,ATSRDRVQETQY
TRBV5-4,TRBD2,TRBJ2-1,ASSQLAQEQF
TRBV6-5,-,TRBJ1-6,ASSLGNAYNSPLH
TRBV27,TRBD1,TRBJ1-4,ASRPDRGVGNEKLF
TRBV5-6,TRBD1,TRBJ2-7,ASSSDRGLLYEQY
TRBV5-4,-,TRBJ1-4,ASSPKDGPDNEKLF
TRBV18,-,TRBJ2-7,ASSPGGNTYEQY
TRBV10-3,TRBD1,TRBJ1-1,AIGTGGLSEAF
TRBV7-9,-,TRBJ2-7,ASSEDVYEQY
TRBV6-6,TRBD1,TRBJ1-1,ASSGSTGGSEAF
TRBV6-5,-,TRBJ1-5,ASSYQTGQPQH
TRBV5-3,-,TRBJ1-2,ARFNLVRKTYGYT
TRBV5-4,TRBD2,TRBJ2-1,ASSLPLAGGEQF
TRBV7-3,-,TRBJ1-1,ASSLQGGVDTEAF
TRBV29-1,-,TRBJ1-2,SAGDGPGYT
TRBV6-5,TRBD2,TRBJ2-3,ASSKLAGITDTQY
TRBV7-3,-,TRBJ2-2,ASSSDTGELF